This T cell receptor (beta chain) was sequenced in a study of cytomegalovirus exposure and HLA in healthy donors. The table lists this clone with a few counts. V was shortened by 10 bases and J by 5 bases, with 21 bases between the two germline ends. The CDR3 has 14 residues. Germline V lookup: CDR1 MNHEY, CDR2 SVGAGI. 60 Vbeta and 13 Jbeta primers were used in PCR. TCRdb's table, derived via immunoSEQ multiplex PCR, lists solely in-frame clones and lacks some. The sample holds 150,000 or so clones; around 80% are singletons and the top ten take 2.5% to 4%. The source is a woman aged 50 to 60 in good health and CMV-seropositive. Sequencing was done on a sample of PBMCs. The chain combines TRBV6-5 with TRBJ2-7; possible D gene TRBD1, 6 bases. The CDR3 DNA follows: TGTGCCATCCGGACGACAGGCATTTTGGACGAGCAGTACTTC. Protein: CAIRTTGILDEQYF.